This entry lists 2 T cell receptor beta chains sequenced from one sample in a study of sequential checkpoint blockade in melanoma. Treatment defined: randomized to nivolumab then ipilimumab (arm A) or the reverse (arm B). The method was immunoSEQ multiplex PCR; TCRdb's version includes in-frame clones alone and lacks a portion of them. The sample has some 2,300 clones, roughly 26% seen once; the top ten hold 10%. The input for sequencing was tumor tissue (inferred from file names), taken from a patient given nivolumab and ipilimumab in sequence. These receptors originate from a human donor with melanoma.

This sequence joins TRBV15 and TRBJ2-1; TRBD1 matches at 9 bases. This CDR3 has 17 amino acids. Per germline, CDR1 LNHNV and CDR2 YYDKDF (reference sequence). Trimming removed 0 bases from V and 3 bases from J; junction bases left unmatched: 6. CDR3 nucleotide sequence: TGTGCCACCAGCAGAGAAGGCGGGACAGGGAGCTACAATGAGCAGTTCTTC. Protein product: CATSREGGTGSYNEQFF.

In its sample, this clone is hyperexpanded. The chain employs TRBV6-1 and TRBJ1-2, with 8 bases identical to TRBD1. Germline CDR1 MNHNS, CDR2 SASEGT. V lost 1 base, J lost 8 bases, and 9 bases stayed unmatched. The CDR3 is 15 residues long. The CDR3 here is CASSEGGQGAEGYTF. For the CDR3, the DNA is TGTGCCAGCAGTGAAGGAGGGCAGGGGGCAGAAGGCTACACCTTC.